A selection of T cell receptor beta chains follows, all from one sample in a study of blood T cell repertoires in COVID-19. This table comes from immunoSEQ multiplex PCR, and its TCRdb copy is limited to in-frame clones, with some not included. The sample shows about 230,000 clones, approximately 90% of them seen only once. Sequences were obtained from peripheral blood. All receptors derive from a man aged 45 to 65 with COVID-19, enrolled during active disease. The CDR3 runs from the conserved cysteine through the conserved F or W. D genes are given only for firm matches. Part of the rows lack a size; the others show once, few, many or a class for expanded clones.

clone_size | j_call | v_call | d_call | cdr3_nt | cdr3_aa
NA | TRBJ1-6 | TRBV18 | TRBD1 | TGTGCCAGCTCACCACAGGGACAGGGTGATTCACCCCTCCACTTT | CASSPQGQGDSPLHF
NA | TRBJ2-1 | TRBV10-1 | TRBD2 | TGCGCCAGCAGCGGGACTAGCGGGAGGGCCGGAGAGCAGTTCTTC | CASSGTSGRAGEQFF
NA | TRBJ1-2 | TRBV18 | TRBD1 | TGTGCCAGCTCACCACCGTTTGGGGACAGGGGGCCTCACTATGGCTACACCTTC | CASSPPFGDRGPHYGYTF
NA | TRBJ2-1 | TRBV3-1/TRBV3-2 | TRBD2 | TGTGCCAGCAGCCGTACCGGGACTAGGGTGTTCTTC | CASSRTGTRVFF
NA | TRBJ2-1 | TRBV12-5 | TRBD2 | TGTGCTAGTGGTTCCGGACTAGCGGGTTACAATGAGCAGTTCTTC | CASGSGLAGYNEQFF
NA | TRBJ2-2 | TRBV2 | TRBD2 | TGTGCCAGCAGCTACGGACTAGCGGGGACCGGGGAGCTGTTTTTT | CASSYGLAGTGELFF
once | TRBJ2-7 | TRBV29-1 | NA | TGCAGCGTCGGGTCTAATGGTCCCTACGAGCAGTACTTC | CSVGSNGPYEQYF
NA | TRBJ2-7 | TRBV3-1/TRBV3-2 | NA | TGTGCCAGCAGCCCGCGGGGTCTCTACGAGCAGTACTTC | CASSPRGLYEQYF
once | TRBJ1-5 | TRBV2 | NA | TGTGCCAGCAGTGCAGTGGGAGGTTCGCCCCAGCATTTT | CASSAVGGSPQHF
NA | TRBJ2-2 | TRBV6-5 | NA | TGTGCCAGCAGTTACGACTCCGGGGAGCTGTTTTTT | CASSYDSGELFF
NA | TRBJ1-4 | TRBV27 | TRBD1 | TGTGCCAGCAGTTCCCGGCTCAGGGGGGTAGAAAAACTGTTTTTT | CASSSRLRGVEKLFF
NA | TRBJ2-7 | TRBV7-8 | TRBD2 | TGTGCCAGCAGCCTAGGGGTCGATGGGAGGGTTTCCTACGAGCAGTACTTC | CASSLGVDGRVSYEQYF
NA | TRBJ2-1 | TRBV27 | TRBD1 | TGTGCCACCACCCCTCTGACAGGGGTAGTCAATGAGCAGTTCTTC | CATTPLTGVVNEQFF
NA | TRBJ2-4 | TRBV2 | TRBD1 | TGTGCCAGCAGTCAAGGGACAGTTATAGCCAAAAACATTCAGTACTTC | CASSQGTVIAKNIQYF
NA | TRBJ1-2 | TRBV10-3 | NA | TGTGCCATCAGTGAGAACAGGGACTATGGCTACACCTTC | CAISENRDYGYTF
NA | TRBJ1-5 | TRBV10-3 | TRBD1 | TGTGCCATCAGCAAGGACAGGAATCAGCCCCAGCATTTT | CAISKDRNQPQHF